In this sample, the clone carrying this TCR beta chain turned up once. Its antigen remains unidentified. These data originate in a study of T cell repertoires in aging, cancer and after chemotherapy. TCR beta rearrangements were amplified from peripheral blood genomic DNA. CDR1 and CDR2 (germline): SGHNT, YENEEA. Deletions cut 4 bases from V and 4 bases from J, with 17 bases between. The CDR3 sequence is 15 residues long. Multiplex touch-down PCR with TRB-A/B primers amplified rearranged V-D-J TRB sequences. TCRdb redid the calling of the multiplex PCR reads with MiXCR, one entry per CDR3 protein. This table holds 7,000 to 8,500 distinct CDR3 sequences, about half found once. Regarding the study as a whole: Compared with age-matched healthy donors, untreated hematological or solid cancer patients showed higher blood TCR clonality.

The chain combines TRBV11-3 with TRBJ2-7; TRBD1 or TRBD2 may be the D gene (6 bases each). The sequence derives from a human donor with a solid tumor. The specimen was blood. CDR3 bases: TGTGCCAGCAGCTACCCAGGGCAGGGGAGGTACGAGCAGTACTTC. Encoded protein: CASSYPGQGRYEQYF.